A selection of T cell receptor beta chains follows, all from one sample in a study of OX40 agonist ivuxolimab in advanced cancers. Clones were sequenced by immunoSEQ multiplex PCR, and TCRdb holds only the in-frame ones, with some missing. The sample carries 55,000 to 75,000 clones, 75% to 90% recorded once. This material consisted of CD4+ or CD8+ T cells sorted from blood, taken in a trial of the OX40 agonist ivuxolimab. The receptors stem from an adult with an advanced solid tumor such as melanoma, head and neck, liver or kidney cancer. Each CDR3 is given with its conserved first and last residue. Each record gives: J gene, V gene, CDR3 protein.

TRBJ2-2,TRBV19,CASRFRGGRTGELFF
TRBJ2-1,TRBV21-1,CASSKSDRSNEQFF
TRBJ1-2,TRBV30,CAWTLGGGYTF
TRBJ1-1,TRBV6-5,CASSYSKRNTEAFF
TRBJ1-1,TRBV10-3,CAISESSTGDTEAFF
TRBJ1-2,TRBV11-2,CASSFRRAVGGYTF
TRBJ1-2,TRBV7-9,CASSLVVGGSLIYGYTF
TRBJ1-6,TRBV6-5,CASSYSETGGGSPLHF
TRBJ2-3,TRBV7-9,CASSFGGTATDTQYF
TRBJ1-3,TRBV10-3,CAISESTGRSGNTIYF
TRBJ1-1,TRBV29-1,CSVATRMNTEAFF
TRBJ2-7,TRBV11-2,CASSLVPSYEQYF
TRBJ2-7,TRBV29-1,CSVSGTGLSEQYF
TRBJ2-1,TRBV7-3,CASSLTGTPPPFF
TRBJ1-2,TRBV10-3,CAINGQGGNYGYTF
TRBJ1-2,TRBV6-6,CASRSYGGGLNGYTF
TRBJ2-2,TRBV18,CASSPKPSRTGELFF
TRBJ2-3,TRBV5-8,CASSLMTVSTDTQYF
TRBJ2-5,TRBV9,CASSVSGAGGETQYF
TRBJ1-5,TRBV27,CASRQGATQHF
TRBJ1-2,TRBV11-3,CASSLGRGRNYGYTF
TRBJ1-2,TRBV6-5,CASSSQGGGSYGYTF
TRBJ2-5,TRBV28,CASTSGAGGTQYF
TRBJ2-3,TRBV5-4,CASRAGLVIDTQYF
TRBJ2-7,TRBV21-1,CASSILAGVTQEQYF
TRBJ2-7,TRBV9,CASSVGAGEPYEQYF
TRBJ2-3,TRBV5-8,CASSLRTSIPDTQYF
TRBJ1-2,TRBV2,CASTGTGRPYGYTF